This T cell receptor (beta chain) was sequenced for a study of blood T cells in healthy people across ages. Study-wide findings and caveats: A strong correlation between TCR beta diversity and naive T cell percentage was seen. There were more naive CD4+ cells and higher diversity in long-lived donors than in aged donors.

As concerns this clonotype: The target antigen is unknown.

Combining a sample-barcoded 5' primer with a J-beta primer mix, a second PCR ran for roughly 7 to 11 cycles. Each CDR3 protein gets one entry after TCRdb re-called the 5' RACE reads with MiXCR. The top ten clones hold roughly a fifth of a sample with some 920,000 distinct CDR3 sequences, approximately 50% of them seen once. V lost 3 bases and J 6 bases, leaving 5 bases between the germline ends. Germline values: CDR1 MDHEN, CDR2 SYDVKM. The CDR3 extends over 11 amino acids. Sequenced sample: blood. This receptor was taken from a woman aged 55-70 years in good health. The chain carries TRBV28 and TRBJ1-2, with D hard to call. The CDR3: CASSFFDGYTF. DNA for the CDR3: TGTGCCAGCAGTTTCTTCGATGGCTACACCTTC.